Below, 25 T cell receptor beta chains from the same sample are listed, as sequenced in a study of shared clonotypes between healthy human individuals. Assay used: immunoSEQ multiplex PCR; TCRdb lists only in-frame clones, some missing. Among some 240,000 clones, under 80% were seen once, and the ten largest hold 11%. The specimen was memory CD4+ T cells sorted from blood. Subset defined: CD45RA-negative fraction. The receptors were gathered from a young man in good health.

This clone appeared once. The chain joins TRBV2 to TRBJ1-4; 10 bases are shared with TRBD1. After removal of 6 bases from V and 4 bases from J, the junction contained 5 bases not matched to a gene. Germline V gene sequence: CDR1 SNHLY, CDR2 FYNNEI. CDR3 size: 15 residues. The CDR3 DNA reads TGTGCCAGCAGCGGACAGGGGGGGAATAATGAAAAACTGTTTTTT. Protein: CASSGQGGNNEKLFF. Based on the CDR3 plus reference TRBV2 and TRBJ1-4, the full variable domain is EPEVTQTPSHQVTQMGQEVILRCVPISNHLYFYWYRQILGQKVEFLVSFYNNEISEKSEIFDDQFSVERPDGSNFTLKIRSTKLEDSAMYFCASSGQGGNNEKLFFGSGTQLSVL.

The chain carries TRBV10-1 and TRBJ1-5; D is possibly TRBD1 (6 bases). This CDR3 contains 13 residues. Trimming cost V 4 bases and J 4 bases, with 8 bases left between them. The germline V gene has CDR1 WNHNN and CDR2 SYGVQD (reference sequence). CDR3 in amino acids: CASSGQENQPQHF. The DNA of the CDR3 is TGCGCCAGCAGTGGACAGGAAAATCAGCCCCAGCATTTT.

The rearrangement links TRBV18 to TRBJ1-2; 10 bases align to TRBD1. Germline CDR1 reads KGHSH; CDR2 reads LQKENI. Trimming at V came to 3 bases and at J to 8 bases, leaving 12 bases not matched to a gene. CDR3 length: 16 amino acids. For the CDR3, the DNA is TGTGCCAGCTCACCCGGGACAGGGGTCGTAAGCGACGGCTACACCTTC. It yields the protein CASSPGTGVVSDGYTF.

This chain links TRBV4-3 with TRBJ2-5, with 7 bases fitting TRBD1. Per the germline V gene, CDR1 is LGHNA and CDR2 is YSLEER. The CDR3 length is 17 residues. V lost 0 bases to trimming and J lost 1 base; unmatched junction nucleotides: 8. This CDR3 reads CASSQDQLGTAQETQYF. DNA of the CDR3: TGCGCCAGCAGCCAAGATCAGTTGGGGACAGCCCAAGAGACCCAGTACTTC.

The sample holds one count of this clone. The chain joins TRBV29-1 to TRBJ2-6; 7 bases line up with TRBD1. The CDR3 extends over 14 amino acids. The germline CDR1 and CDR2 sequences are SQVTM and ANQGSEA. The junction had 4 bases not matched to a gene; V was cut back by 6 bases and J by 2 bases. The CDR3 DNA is TGCAGCGTAGTAGGGGGCGCTGGGGCCAACGTCCTGACTTTC. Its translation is CSVVGGAGANVLTF.

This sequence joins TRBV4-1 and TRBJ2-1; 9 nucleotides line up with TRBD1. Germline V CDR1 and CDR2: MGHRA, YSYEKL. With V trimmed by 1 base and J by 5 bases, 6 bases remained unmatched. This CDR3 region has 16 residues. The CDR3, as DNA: TGCGCCAGCAGCCAAGTAAAAGGACAGGGGCACAATGAGCAGTTCTTC. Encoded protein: CASSQVKGQGHNEQFF.

The CDR3 spells CASSVARGADSTDTQYF. DNA of the CDR3: TGTGCCAGCAGCGTAGCTAGGGGGGCGGATAGCACAGATACGCAGTATTTT. This sequence joins TRBV9 and TRBJ2-3; D tentatively reads TRBD1 or TRBD2 (6 bases each). V was trimmed by 0 bases and J by 0 bases, leaving 14 bases between them. CDR1 and CDR2 from the germline V gene are SGDLS and YYNGEE. This CDR3 has 17 amino acids. Filled out from reference TRBV9 and TRBJ2-3, the complete variable domain reads DSGVTQTPKHLITATGQRVTLRCSPRSGDLSVYWYQQSLDQGLQFLIQYYNGEERAKGNILERFSAQQFPDLHSELNLSSLELGDSALYFCASSVARGADSTDTQYFGPGTRLTVL.

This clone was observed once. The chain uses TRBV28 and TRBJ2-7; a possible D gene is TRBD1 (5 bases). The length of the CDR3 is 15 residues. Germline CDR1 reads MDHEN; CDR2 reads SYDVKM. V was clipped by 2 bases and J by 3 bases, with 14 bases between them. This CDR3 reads CASSLDQGWGYEQYF. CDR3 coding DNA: TGTGCCAGCAGTTTAGATCAGGGATGGGGCTACGAGCAGTACTTC.

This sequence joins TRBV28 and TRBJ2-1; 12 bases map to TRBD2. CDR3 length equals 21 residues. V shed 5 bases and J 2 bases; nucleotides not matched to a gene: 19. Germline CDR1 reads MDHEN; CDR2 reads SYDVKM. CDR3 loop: CASSLHIPGLAGSGPYNEQFF. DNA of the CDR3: TGTGCCAGCAGTCTACATATACCGGGACTAGCGGGTTCTGGCCCCTACAATGAGCAGTTCTTC.

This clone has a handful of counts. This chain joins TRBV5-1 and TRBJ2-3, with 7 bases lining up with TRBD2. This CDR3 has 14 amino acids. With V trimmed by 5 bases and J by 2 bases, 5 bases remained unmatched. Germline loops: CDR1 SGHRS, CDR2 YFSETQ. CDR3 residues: CASSSSGNTDTQYF. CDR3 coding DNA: TGCGCCAGCAGTTCTAGCGGTAACACAGATACGCAGTATTTT.

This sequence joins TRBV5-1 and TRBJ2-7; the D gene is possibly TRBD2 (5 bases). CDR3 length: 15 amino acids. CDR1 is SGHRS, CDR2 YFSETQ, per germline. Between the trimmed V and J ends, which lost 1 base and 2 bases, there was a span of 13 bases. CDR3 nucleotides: TGCGCCAGCAGCTTGAGCGCGGGCGCCACCTACGAGCAGTACTTC. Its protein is CASSLSAGATYEQYF. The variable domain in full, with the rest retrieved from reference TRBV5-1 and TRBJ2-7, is KAGVTQTPRYLIKTRGQQVTLSCSPISGHRSVSWYQQTPGQGLQFLFEYFSETQRNKGNFPGRFSGRQFSNSRSEMNVSTLELGDSALYLCASSLSAGATYEQYFGPGTRLTVT.

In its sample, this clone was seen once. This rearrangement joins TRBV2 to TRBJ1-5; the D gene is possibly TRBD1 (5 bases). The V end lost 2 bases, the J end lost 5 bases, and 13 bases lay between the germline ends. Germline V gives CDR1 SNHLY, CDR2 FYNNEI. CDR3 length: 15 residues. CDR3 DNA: TGTGCCAGCAGTGAAAGGGGCCCCCTAGATCAGCCCCAGCATTTT. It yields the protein CASSERGPLDQPQHF.

In DNA form, the CDR3 reads TGTGCCAGCAGTTACGCGGAAGGGGGCGCGAGGAATGAGCAGTTCTTC. This codes for CASSYAEGGARNEQFF. This chain connects TRBV6-5 to TRBJ2-1, with 7 bases aligning to TRBD1. Germline lookup yields CDR1 MNHEY and CDR2 SVGAGI. The V gene end was trimmed by 2 bases and the J gene end by 7 bases; junction bases not matched to a gene: 11. The CDR3 contains 16 residues.

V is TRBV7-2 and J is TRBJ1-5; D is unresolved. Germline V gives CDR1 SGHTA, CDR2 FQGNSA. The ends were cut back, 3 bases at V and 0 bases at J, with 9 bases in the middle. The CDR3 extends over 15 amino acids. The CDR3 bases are TGTGCCAGCAGCTTCGCACAGAATAGCAATCAGCCCCAGCATTTT. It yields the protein CASSFAQNSNQPQHF.

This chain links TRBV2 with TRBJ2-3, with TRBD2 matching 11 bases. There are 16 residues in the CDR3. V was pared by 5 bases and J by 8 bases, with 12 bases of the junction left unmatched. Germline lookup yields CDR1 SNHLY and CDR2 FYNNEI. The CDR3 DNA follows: TGTGCCAGCAGTCCCGAGACTAGCGGGAATTCAGTTACGCAGTATTTT. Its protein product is CASSPETSGNSVTQYF.

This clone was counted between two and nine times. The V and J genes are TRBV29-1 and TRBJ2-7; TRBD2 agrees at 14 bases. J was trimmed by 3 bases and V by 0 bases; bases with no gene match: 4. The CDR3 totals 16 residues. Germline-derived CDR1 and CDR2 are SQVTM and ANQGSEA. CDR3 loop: CSVEDQGLAGGYEQYF. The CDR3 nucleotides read TGCAGCGTTGAAGATCAAGGACTAGCGGGAGGCTACGAGCAGTACTTC.

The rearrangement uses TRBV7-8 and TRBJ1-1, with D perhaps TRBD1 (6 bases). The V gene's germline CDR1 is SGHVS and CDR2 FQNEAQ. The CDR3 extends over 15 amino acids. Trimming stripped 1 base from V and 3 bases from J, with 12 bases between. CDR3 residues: CASSLVRGAHTEAFF. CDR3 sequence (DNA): TGTGCCAGCAGCTTAGTGCGGGGGGCTCACACTGAAGCTTTCTTT.

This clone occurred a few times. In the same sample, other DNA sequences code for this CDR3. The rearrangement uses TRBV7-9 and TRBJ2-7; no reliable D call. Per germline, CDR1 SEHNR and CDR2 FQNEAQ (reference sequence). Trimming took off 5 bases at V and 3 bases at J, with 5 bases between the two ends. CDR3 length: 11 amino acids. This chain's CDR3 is CASSTYYEQYF. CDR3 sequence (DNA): TGTGCCAGCAGCACCTACTACGAGCAGTACTTC.

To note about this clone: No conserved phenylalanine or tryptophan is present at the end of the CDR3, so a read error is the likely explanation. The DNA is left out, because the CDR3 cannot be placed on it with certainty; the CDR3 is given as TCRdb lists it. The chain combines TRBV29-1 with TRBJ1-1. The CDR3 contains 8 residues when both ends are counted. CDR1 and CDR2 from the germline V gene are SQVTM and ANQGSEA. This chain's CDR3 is CSVEAGGV.

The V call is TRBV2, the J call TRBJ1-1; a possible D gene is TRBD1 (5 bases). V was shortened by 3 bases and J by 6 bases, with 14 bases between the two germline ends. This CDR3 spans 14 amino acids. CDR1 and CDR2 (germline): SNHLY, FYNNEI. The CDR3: CASSDRWQGAEAFF. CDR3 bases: TGTGCCAGCAGTGATCGATGGCAGGGAGCTGAAGCTTTCTTT.

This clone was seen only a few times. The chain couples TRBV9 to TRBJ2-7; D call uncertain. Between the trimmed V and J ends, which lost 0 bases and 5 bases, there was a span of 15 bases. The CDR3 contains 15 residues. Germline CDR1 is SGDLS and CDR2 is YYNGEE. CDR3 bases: TGTGCCAGCAGCGTAGTTGGCAGCCGCTCGGACGAGCAGTACTTC. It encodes CASSVVGSRSDEQYF.

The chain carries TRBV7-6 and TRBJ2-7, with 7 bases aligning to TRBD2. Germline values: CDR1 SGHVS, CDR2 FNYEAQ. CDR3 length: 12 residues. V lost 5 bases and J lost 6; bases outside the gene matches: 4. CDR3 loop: CASSGGGAEQYF. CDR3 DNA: TGTGCCAGCAGCGGGGGGGGAGCCGAGCAGTACTTC. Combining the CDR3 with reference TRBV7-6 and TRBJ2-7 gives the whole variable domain GAGVSQSPRYKVTKRGQDVALRCDPISGHVSLYWYRQALGQGPEFLTYFNYEAQQDKSGLPNDRFSAERPEGSISTLTIQRTEQRDSAMYRCASSGGGAEQYFGPGTRLTVT.

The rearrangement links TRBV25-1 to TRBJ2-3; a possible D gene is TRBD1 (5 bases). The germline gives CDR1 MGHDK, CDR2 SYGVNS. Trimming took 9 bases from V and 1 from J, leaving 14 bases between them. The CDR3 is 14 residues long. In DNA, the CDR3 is TGTGCCAGTAATAACCAGGGCCGCACAGATACGCAGTATTTT. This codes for CASNNQGRTDTQYF.

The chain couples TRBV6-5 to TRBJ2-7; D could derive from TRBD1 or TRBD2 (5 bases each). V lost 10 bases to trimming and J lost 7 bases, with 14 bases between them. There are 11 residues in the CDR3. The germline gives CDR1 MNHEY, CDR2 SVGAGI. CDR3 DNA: TGTGCCACTAGTGGGGGTGGGGAGCAGTACTTC. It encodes CATSGGGEQYF.

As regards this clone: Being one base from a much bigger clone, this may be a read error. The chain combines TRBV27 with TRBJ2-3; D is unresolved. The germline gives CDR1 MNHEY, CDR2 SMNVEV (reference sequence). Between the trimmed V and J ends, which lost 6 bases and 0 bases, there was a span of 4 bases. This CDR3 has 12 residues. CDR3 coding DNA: TGTGCCAGCAGGGACAGCACAGATACGCAGTATTTT. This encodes CASRDSTDTQYF.